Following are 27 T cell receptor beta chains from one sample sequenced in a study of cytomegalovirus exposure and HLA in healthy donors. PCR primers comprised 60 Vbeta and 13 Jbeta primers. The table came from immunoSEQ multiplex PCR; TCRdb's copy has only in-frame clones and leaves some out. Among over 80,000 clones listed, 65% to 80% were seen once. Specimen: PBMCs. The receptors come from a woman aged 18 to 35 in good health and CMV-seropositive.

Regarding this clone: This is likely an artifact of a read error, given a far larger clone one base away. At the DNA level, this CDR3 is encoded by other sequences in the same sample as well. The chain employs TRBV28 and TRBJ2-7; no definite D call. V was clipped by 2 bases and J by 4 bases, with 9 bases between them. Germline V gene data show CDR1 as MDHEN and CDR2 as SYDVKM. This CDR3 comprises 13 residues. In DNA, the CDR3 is TGTGCCAGCAGTTTAGGTCTCGGGTACGAGCAGTACTTC. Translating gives CASSLGLGYEQYF.

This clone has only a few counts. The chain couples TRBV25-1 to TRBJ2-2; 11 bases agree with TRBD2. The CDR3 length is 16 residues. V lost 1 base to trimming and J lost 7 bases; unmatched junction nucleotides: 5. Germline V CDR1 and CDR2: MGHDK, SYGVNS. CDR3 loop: CASSEWVAGGLGELFF. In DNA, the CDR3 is TGTGCCAGCAGTGAATGGGTAGCGGGAGGGCTCGGGGAGCTGTTTTTT. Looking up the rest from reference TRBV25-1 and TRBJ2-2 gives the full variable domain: EADIYQTPRYLVIGTGKKITLECSQTMGHDKMYWYQQDPGMELHLIHYSYGVNSTEKGDLSSESTVSRIRTEHFPLTLESARPSHTSQYLCASSEWVAGGLGELFFGEGSRLTVL.

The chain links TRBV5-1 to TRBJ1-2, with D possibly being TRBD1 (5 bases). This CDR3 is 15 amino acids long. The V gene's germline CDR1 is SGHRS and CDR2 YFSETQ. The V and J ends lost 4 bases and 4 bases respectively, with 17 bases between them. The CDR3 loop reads CASSARQTRGYGYTF. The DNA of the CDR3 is TGCGCCAGCAGCGCCCGACAGACTAGGGGCTATGGCTACACCTTC.

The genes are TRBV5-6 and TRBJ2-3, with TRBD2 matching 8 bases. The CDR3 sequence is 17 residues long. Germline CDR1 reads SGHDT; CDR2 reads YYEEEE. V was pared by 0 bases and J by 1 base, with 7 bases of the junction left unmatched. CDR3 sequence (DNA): TGTGCCAGCAGCTTGGCCCGGACTAGCAGCCGCACAGATACGCAGTATTTT. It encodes CASSLARTSSRTDTQYF.

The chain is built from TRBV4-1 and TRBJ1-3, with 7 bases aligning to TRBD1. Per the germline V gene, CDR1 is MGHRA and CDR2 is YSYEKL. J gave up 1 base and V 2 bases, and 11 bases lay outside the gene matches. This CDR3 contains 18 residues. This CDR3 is CASSQISRGEASGNTIYF. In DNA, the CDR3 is TGCGCCAGCAGCCAAATTTCCAGGGGGGAAGCTTCTGGAAACACCATATATTTT.

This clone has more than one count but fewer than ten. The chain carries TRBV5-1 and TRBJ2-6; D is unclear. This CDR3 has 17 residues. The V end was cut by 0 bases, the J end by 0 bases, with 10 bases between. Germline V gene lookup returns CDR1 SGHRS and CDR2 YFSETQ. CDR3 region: CASSLDSYSSGANVLTF. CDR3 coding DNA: TGCGCCAGCAGCTTGGACAGTTATTCCTCTGGGGCCAACGTCCTGACTTTC.

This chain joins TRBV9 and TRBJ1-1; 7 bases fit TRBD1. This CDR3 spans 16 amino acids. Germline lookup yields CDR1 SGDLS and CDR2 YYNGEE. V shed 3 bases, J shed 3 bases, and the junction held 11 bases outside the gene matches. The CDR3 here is CASSATGSHLDTEAFF. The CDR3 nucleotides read TGTGCCAGCAGCGCGACAGGGAGCCACTTGGACACTGAAGCTTTCTTT.

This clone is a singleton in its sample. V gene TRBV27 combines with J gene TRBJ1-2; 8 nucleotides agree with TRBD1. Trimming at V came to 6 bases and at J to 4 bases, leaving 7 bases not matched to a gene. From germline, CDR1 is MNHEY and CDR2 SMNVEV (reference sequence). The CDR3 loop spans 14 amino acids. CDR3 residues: CASRWTGSGYGYTF. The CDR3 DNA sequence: TGTGCCAGCAGGTGGACAGGGAGCGGCTATGGCTACACCTTC.

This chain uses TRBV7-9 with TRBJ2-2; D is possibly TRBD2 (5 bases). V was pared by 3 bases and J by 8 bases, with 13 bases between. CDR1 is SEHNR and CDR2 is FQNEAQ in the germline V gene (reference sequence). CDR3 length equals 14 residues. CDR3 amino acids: CASSLIRERGELFF. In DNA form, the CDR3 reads TGTGCCAGCAGCTTGATCCGGGAACGAGGGGAGCTGTTTTTT.

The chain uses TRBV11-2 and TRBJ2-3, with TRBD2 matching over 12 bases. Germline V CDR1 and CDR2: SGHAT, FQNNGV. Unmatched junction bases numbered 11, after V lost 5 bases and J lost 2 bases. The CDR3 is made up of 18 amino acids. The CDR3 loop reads CASSQLAGGPRPTDTQYF. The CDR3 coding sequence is TGTGCCAGCAGCCAACTAGCGGGAGGTCCCCGTCCCACAGATACGCAGTATTTT. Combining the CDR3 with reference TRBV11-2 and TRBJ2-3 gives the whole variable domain EAGVAQSPRYKIIEKRQSVAFWCNPISGHATLYWYQQILGQGPKLLIQFQNNGVVDDSQLPKDRFSAERLKGVDSTLKIQPAKLEDSAVYLCASSQLAGGPRPTDTQYFGPGTRLTVL.

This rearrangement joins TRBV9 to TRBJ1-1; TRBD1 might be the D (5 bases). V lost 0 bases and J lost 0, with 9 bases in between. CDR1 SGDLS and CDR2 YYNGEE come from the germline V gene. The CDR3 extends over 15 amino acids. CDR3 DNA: TGTGCCAGCAGCGTAGAAGGGGTCATGAACACTGAAGCTTTCTTT. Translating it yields CASSVEGVMNTEAFF. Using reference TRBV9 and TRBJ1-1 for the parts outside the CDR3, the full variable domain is DSGVTQTPKHLITATGQRVTLRCSPRSGDLSVYWYQQSLDQGLQFLIQYYNGEERAKGNILERFSAQQFPDLHSELNLSSLELGDSALYFCASSVEGVMNTEAFFGQGTRLTVV.

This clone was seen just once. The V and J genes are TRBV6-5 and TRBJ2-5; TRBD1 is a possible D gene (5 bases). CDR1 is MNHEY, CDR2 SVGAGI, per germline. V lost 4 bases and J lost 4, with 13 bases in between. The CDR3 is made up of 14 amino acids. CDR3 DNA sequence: TGTGCCAGCAGTTGGGGCCCCGCCACAGAGACCCAGTACTTC. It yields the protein CASSWGPATETQYF.

CDR3 sequence reads: CASSAPLSRNLNTEAFF. Here the CDR3 DNA reads TGTGCCAGCAGTGCCCCCCTATCCAGGAACTTGAACACTGAAGCTTTCTTT. This sequence joins TRBV25-1 and TRBJ1-1; D ambiguous. Deletions cut 4 bases from V and 0 bases from J, with 18 bases between. Germline assignment: CDR1 MGHDK and CDR2 SYGVNS. There are 17 residues in the CDR3.

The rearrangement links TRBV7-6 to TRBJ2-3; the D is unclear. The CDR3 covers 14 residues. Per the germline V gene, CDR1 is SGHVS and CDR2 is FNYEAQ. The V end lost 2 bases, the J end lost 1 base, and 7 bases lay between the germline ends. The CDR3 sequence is CASSLPVGTDTQYF. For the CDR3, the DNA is TGTGCCAGCAGCTTACCTGTAGGCACAGATACGCAGTATTTT.

The CDR3 coding sequence is TGTGCCAGCAGTTTGAGGTGGACAGGGGGGCCAGATACGCAGTATTTT. It codes for CASSLRWTGGPDTQYF. This chain links TRBV27 with TRBJ2-3; 10 bases map to TRBD1. CDR1 and CDR2 from the germline V gene are MNHEY and SMNVEV (reference sequence). V dropped 3 bases and J dropped 4; count of bases not matched to a gene: 7. The CDR3 contains 16 residues.

CDR3 protein: CASTPSDTGYGYTF. CDR3 sequence (DNA): TGTGCCAGCACCCCGTCGGACACGGGCTATGGCTACACCTTC. The V and J genes are TRBV9 and TRBJ1-2, with D possibly being TRBD1 (5 bases). The CDR3 has 14 amino acids. CDR1 is SGDLS, CDR2 YYNGEE, per germline. V lost 6 bases and J 4 bases, leaving 16 bases between the germline ends.

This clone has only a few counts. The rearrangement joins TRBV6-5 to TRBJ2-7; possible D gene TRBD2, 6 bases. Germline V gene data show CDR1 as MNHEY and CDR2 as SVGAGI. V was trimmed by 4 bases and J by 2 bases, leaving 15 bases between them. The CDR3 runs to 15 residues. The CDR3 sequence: CASSFGGTGTYEQYF. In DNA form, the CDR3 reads TGTGCCAGCAGTTTCGGAGGGACGGGAACCTACGAGCAGTACTTC.

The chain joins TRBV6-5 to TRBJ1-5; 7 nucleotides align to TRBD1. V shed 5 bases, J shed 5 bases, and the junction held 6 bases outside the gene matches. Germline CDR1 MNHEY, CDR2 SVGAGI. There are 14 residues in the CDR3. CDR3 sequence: CASSKTGYDQPQHF. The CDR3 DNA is TGTGCCAGCAGTAAGACAGGGTACGATCAGCCCCAGCATTTT.

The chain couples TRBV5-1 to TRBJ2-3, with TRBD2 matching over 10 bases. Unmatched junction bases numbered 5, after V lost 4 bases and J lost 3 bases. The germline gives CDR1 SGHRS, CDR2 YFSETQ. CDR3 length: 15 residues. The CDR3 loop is CASSIQREGTDTQYF. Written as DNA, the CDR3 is TGCGCCAGCAGCATCCAGCGGGAGGGTACAGATACGCAGTATTTT.

CDR3 nucleotide sequence: TGTGCCAGCAGCTTAGGGACTAGCGGGGCCAAAAACATTCAGTACTTC. The encoded protein is CASSLGTSGAKNIQYF. The V call is TRBV7-3, the J call TRBJ2-4; 12 positions agree with TRBD2. Trimming took 2 bases from V and 1 from J; bases not matched to a gene: 0. The CDR3 covers 16 residues. Per the germline V gene, CDR1 is SGHTA and CDR2 is FQGTGA.

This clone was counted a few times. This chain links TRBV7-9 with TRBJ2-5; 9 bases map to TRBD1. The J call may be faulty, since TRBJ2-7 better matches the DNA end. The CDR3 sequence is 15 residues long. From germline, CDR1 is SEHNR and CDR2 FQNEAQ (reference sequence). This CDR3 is CASSLAGQGTYEQYF. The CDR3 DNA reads TGTGCCAGCAGCCTGGCGGGACAGGGTACCTACGAGCAGTACTTC.

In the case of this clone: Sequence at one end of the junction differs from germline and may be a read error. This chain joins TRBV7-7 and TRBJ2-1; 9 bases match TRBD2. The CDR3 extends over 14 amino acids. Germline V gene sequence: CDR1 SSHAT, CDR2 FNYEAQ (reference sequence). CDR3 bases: TGTGCTAGCAGCTTAGGGACTAGCTTGAATGAGCAGTTCTTC. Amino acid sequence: CASSLGTSLNEQFF.

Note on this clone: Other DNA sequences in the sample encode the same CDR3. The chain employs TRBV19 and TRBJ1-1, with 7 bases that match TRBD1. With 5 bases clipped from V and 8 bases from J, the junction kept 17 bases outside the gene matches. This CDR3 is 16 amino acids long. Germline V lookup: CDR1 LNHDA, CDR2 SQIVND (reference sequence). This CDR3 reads CASSLGVGGASGEAFF. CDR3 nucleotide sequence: TGTGCCAGTAGTTTGGGGGTAGGGGGCGCCTCAGGAGAAGCTTTCTTT.

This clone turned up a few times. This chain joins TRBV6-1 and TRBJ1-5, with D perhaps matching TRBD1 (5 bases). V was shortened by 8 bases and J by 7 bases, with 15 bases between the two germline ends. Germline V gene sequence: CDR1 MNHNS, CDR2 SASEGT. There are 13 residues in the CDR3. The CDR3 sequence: CASGDSILQPQHF. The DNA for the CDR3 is TGTGCCAGCGGAGACAGTATATTGCAGCCCCAGCATTTT.

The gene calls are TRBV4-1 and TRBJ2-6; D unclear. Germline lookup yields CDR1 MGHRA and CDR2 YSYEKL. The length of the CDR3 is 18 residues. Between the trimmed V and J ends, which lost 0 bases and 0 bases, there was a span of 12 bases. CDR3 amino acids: CASSQDRGVLSGANVLTF. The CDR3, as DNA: TGCGCCAGCAGCCAAGATCGAGGAGTTCTCTCTGGGGCCAACGTCCTGACTTTC.

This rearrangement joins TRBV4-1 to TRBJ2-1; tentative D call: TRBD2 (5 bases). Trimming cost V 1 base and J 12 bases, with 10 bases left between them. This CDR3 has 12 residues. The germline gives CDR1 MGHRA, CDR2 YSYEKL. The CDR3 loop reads CASSQGERPQFF. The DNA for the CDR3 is TGCGCCAGCAGCCAAGGGGAGCGCCCGCAGTTCTTC.

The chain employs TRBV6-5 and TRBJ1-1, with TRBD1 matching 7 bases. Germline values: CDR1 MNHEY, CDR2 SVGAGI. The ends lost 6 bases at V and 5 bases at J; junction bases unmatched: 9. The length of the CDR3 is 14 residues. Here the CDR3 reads CASRGQAGGTEAFF. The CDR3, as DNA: TGTGCCAGCAGAGGACAGGCGGGGGGTACTGAAGCTTTCTTT.